Listed below are T cell receptor beta chains from one sample, sequenced in a study of blood T cell repertoires in COVID-19. Data came from immunoSEQ multiplex PCR; TCRdb stores just in-frame clones and leaves some out. The profile shows roughly 200,000 clones, about 88% of them singletons. Sequenced material: PBMCs or T cells enriched from blood (not recorded which). These receptors originate from a woman aged 40 to 50 in a cohort exposed to, infected with or recovered from COVID-19 (not recorded which). The CDR3 runs from the conserved cysteine through the conserved F or W. Each record gives: J gene, V gene, D gene, clone size, CDR3 DNA, CDR3 protein. A D gene is named only where the DNA matches it firmly. Size is omitted from some rows. Given values are once, few, many or a class for expanded clones.

>TRBJ2-1|TRBV4-3|TRBD1|NA
TGCGCCAGCAGCCAGGGGACAGGGGGCGTCGATGAGCAGTTCTTC
CASSQGTGGVDEQFF
>TRBJ2-7|TRBV4-2|NA|few
TGTGCCAGCAGCCAAGGCCCGGGACTCCCCGAGCAGTACTTC
CASSQGPGLPEQYF
>TRBJ1-5|TRBV4-3|NA|few
TGCGCCAGCAGCCAAGATAGGGGATGGCCCCAGCATTTT
CASSQDRGWPQHF
>TRBJ1-1|TRBV19|TRBD1|few
TGTGCCAGTGGAACAGGGGCAATCCCCAACACTGAAGCTTTCTTT
CASGTGAIPNTEAFF
>TRBJ2-1|TRBV6-2/TRBV6-3|TRBD2|NA
TGTGCCAGCAGTAAAGGACTAGCGGGAGCTAACAATGAGCAGTTCTTC
CASSKGLAGANNEQFF
>TRBJ1-2|TRBV6-1|NA|NA
TGTGCCAGCAGTGATTGGACCGATTCAGGGGTTGAGGACACCTTC
CASSDWTDSGVEDTF
>TRBJ1-5|TRBV2|NA|NA
TGTGCCAGCAGTGAGAGAAGTACTTTCAATCAGCCCCAGCATTTT
CASSERSTFNQPQHF
>TRBJ2-3|TRBV9|NA|NA
TGTGCCAGCAGCGTAGTGGGACTCAGCACAGATACGCAGTATTTT
CASSVVGLSTDTQYF
>TRBJ1-2|TRBV27|NA|NA
TGTGCCAGCAGTCCAGAGGGACTGCTTAACTATGGCTACACCTTC
CASSPEGLLNYGYTF
>TRBJ1-1|TRBV5-4|TRBD1|NA
TGTGCCAGCAGCTTCCGGACAGGGGGCGTCACTGAAGCTTTCTTT
CASSFRTGGVTEAFF
>TRBJ2-3|TRBV13|NA|NA
TGTGCCAGCGGACTACCAGTAGATACGCAGTATTTT
CASGLPVDTQYF
>TRBJ1-2|TRBV7-9|NA|NA
TGTGCCAGCAGCTTAGGGCAGAAGATCTATGGCTACACCTTC
CASSLGQKIYGYTF
>TRBJ1-2|TRBV4-1|TRBD1|NA
TGCGCCAGCAGCCACCCGGGACAGGGGAGGAAAGGCTACACCTTC
CASSHPGQGRKGYTF
>TRBJ1-3|TRBV7-9|NA|NA
TGTGCCAGCAGCTCTCTCACAGGGCTCACCATATATTTT
CASSSLTGLTIYF
>TRBJ1-2|TRBV5-6|NA|once
TGTGCCAGCAGCTTGGGACAGGTCCCAAACACCTTC
CASSLGQVPNTF
>TRBJ2-5|TRBV7-2|NA|NA
TGTGCCAGCAGCTCACATGTCCCCCAGTACTTC
CASSSHVPQYF
>TRBJ2-5|TRBV21-1|NA|NA
TGTGCCAGCAGCAAACCCGGACTAGCGGGAGAGGAGACCCAGTACTTC
CASSKPGLAGEETQYF
>TRBJ1-2|TRBV15|TRBD1|once
TGTGCCACCAGCAGCAGGGGGGTGGCCTATGGCTACACCTTC
CATSSRGVAYGYTF
>TRBJ2-7|TRBV27|TRBD2|NA
TGTGCCAGCAGCCCTGCGATCGGGACTAGCGGGAGCTACGAGCAGTACTTC
CASSPAIGTSGSYEQYF
>TRBJ2-7|TRBV9|NA|few
TGTGCCAGCAGCGTAGGGGCAGGGATCTCCTACGAGCAGTACTTC
CASSVGAGISYEQYF
>TRBJ1-2|TRBV3-1/TRBV3-2|NA|few
TGTGCCAGCAGCCAAAGGGAGGGGGAAAACTATGGCTACACCTTC
CASSQREGENYGYTF
>TRBJ2-7|TRBV24-1|NA|NA
TGTGCCACCGCGCAGACTAGATCCCACGAGCAGTACTTC
CATAQTRSHEQYF
>TRBJ1-1|TRBV5-1|TRBD1|NA
TGCGCCAGCAGCGCGACAGGGGCCACTGAAGCTTTCTTT
CASSATGATEAFF
>TRBJ2-7|TRBV7-6|NA|NA
TGTGCCAGCAGCTTAGCCCCCAGGGGGGCCCGGTACGAGCAGTACTTC
CASSLAPRGARYEQYF
>TRBJ1-5|TRBV24-1|NA|NA
TGTGCCACCAGCACGGGGGGCGAAAATCAGCCCCAGCATTTT
CATSTGGENQPQHF
>TRBJ2-3|TRBV5-8|TRBD1|NA
TGTGCCAGCAGCTCCTGGGGGGACAGGGACTCAGATACGCAGTATTTT
CASSSWGDRDSDTQYF
>TRBJ2-7|TRBV7-9|NA|NA
TGTGCCAGCAGCCCGGGAGCCCCCCTCGAGCAGTACTTC
CASSPGAPLEQYF
>TRBJ2-7|TRBV7-2|NA|NA
TGTGCCAGCAGCTTAGCGGGAGCCTACGAGCAGTACTTC
CASSLAGAYEQYF
>TRBJ2-4|TRBV11-3|TRBD2|NA
TGTGCCAGCAGCTTGGGCGGGGGTGGCAAAAACATTCAGTACTTC
CASSLGGGGKNIQYF
>TRBJ1-2|TRBV28|TRBD1|NA
TGTGCCAGCGGGCCGGGACAGTACTATGGCTACACCTTC
CASGPGQYYGYTF
>TRBJ1-2|TRBV6-5|TRBD1|NA
TGTGCCAGCAGTCTCACAGGGGATCAGGGCTACACCTTC
CASSLTGDQGYTF
>TRBJ1-5|TRBV4-1|TRBD1|NA
TGCGCCAGCAGCCACGGGACAGCCAGCCGGCCCCAGCATTTT
CASSHGTASRPQHF
>TRBJ1-3|TRBV5-1|NA|NA
TGCGCCAGCAGCGGATGGATACAGGGCGCTGGAAACACCATATATTTT
CASSGWIQGAGNTIYF
>TRBJ2-2|TRBV15|NA|NA
TGTGCCACCAGCAGAGGGACAGACACCGGGGAGCTGTTTTTT
CATSRGTDTGELFF
>TRBJ2-3|TRBV5-4|NA|NA
TGTGCCAGCAGCGCCTACACAGATACGCAGTATTTT
CASSAYTDTQYF
>TRBJ2-1|TRBV19|NA|once
TGTGCCAGTAGCTTAGGGGGCAGGGGTTCGGAGGGTGTGCAGTTCTTC
CASSLGGRGSEGVQFF
>TRBJ2-7|TRBV4-1|TRBD1|NA
TGCGCCAGCAGCCAAGATTTTGGGACAGGGGGCCCGGAGGTGCAGTACTTC
CASSQDFGTGGPEVQYF
>TRBJ1-2|TRBV7-9|TRBD1|NA
TGTGCCAGCAGCTTAGATCGCGGACAGGGGTATGGCTACACCTTC
CASSLDRGQGYGYTF
>TRBJ2-7|TRBV4-1|NA|NA
TGCGCCAGCAGCCAAGATCTGCGACTACTGTCCTACGAGCAGTACTTC
CASSQDLRLLSYEQYF
>TRBJ2-1|TRBV11-2|TRBD2|NA
TGTGCCAGCAGCTTAGCGGGACTAGCGGGAGTAAGTGAGCAGTTCTTC
CASSLAGLAGVSEQFF
>TRBJ2-3|TRBV29-1|TRBD2|once
TGCAGCGTTGAAGGACCCGACCCTTCGGGAGGGAGGGATACGCAGTATTTT
CSVEGPDPSGGRDTQYF
>TRBJ1-2|TRBV27|TRBD1|NA
TGTGCCAGCAGTCATGGACAGGCGAAGGGCTACACCTTC
CASSHGQAKGYTF
>TRBJ1-1|TRBV25-1|NA|NA
TGTGCCAGCAGTGAAACAGGTTCTGAAGCTTTCTTT
CASSETGSEAFF
>TRBJ1-1|TRBV27|TRBD1|NA
TGTGCCAGCAGTCCGCGCGGGGGACAGGAGCATGCTTTCTTT
CASSPRGGQEHAFF
>TRBJ2-1|TRBV11-2|NA|NA
TGTGCCAGCAGCTTAGTTGCACTAGCCGGTGAGCAGTTCTTC
CASSLVALAGEQFF
>TRBJ2-2|TRBV6-4|TRBD1|NA
TGTGCCACCGAGGACAGGGGAGATGGAACCGGGGAGCTGTTTTTT
CATEDRGDGTGELFF
>TRBJ1-4|TRBV18|TRBD1|few
TGTGCCAGCTCACCAAGACAGGGAGATGAAAAACTGTTTTTT
CASSPRQGDEKLFF
>TRBJ1-2|TRBV6-2/TRBV6-3|NA|NA
TGTGCCAGCAGTTCCCCCACAGTAAACTATGGCTACACCTTC
CASSSPTVNYGYTF
>TRBJ2-5|TRBV4-3|NA|NA
TGCGCCAGCAGCCAAGGACAGGTCCAAGAGACCCAGTACTTC
CASSQGQVQETQYF
>TRBJ2-7|TRBV27|TRBD1|NA
TGTGCCAGCAGGAGGGGGCTTGTTTCCTACGAGCAGTACTTC
CASRRGLVSYEQYF
>TRBJ2-7|TRBV29-1|NA|NA
TGCAGCGTTCGAACGGGGGAAGCCTACGAGCAGTACTTC
CSVRTGEAYEQYF
>TRBJ1-1|TRBV5-1|NA|NA
TGCGCCAGCAGCTTGGTAGATACTGAAGCTTTCTTT
CASSLVDTEAFF
>TRBJ2-5|TRBV6-2/TRBV6-3|TRBD2|NA
TGTGCCAGCAGTTACTCGCGGGAGAACCAAGAGACCCAGTACTTC
CASSYSRENQETQYF
>TRBJ2-1|TRBV27|TRBD2|NA
TGTGCCAGCAGGGGACTAGCGGGGGTGGATGAGCAGTTCTTC
CASRGLAGVDEQFF
>TRBJ2-2|TRBV11-3|TRBD2|NA
TGTGCCAGCAGCCCCATCGGGGGGGGGACCGGGGAGCTGTTTTTT
CASSPIGGGTGELFF
>TRBJ1-5|TRBV19|NA|once
TGTGCCAGTTCCCAGGTCTCGGACACCAATCAGCCCCAGCATTTT
CASSQVSDTNQPQHF
>TRBJ1-2|TRBV18|TRBD1|NA
TGTGCCAGCTCACCACGGGACAGAACCAATGCTAACTATGGCTACACCTTC
CASSPRDRTNANYGYTF